The entry below describes one T cell receptor (beta chain). Its antigen is undetermined. This sample was included in a study of persistence of HIV-infected CD4 T cells. Study context: Suppressive ART had lasted a median of approximately 8 years.

Study-level findings and limits: Antigen-responding cells were enriched for degenerate expanded CDR3beta sequences.

The CDR3 contains 12 residues. Trimming removed 2 bases from V and 7 bases from J; junction bases left unmatched: 2. CDR1 is SGHKS and CDR2 is YYEKEE in the germline V gene (reference sequence). Nonspecific anti-CD3/anti-CD28 bead stimulation represents the broad CD4+ T cell repertoire. Responding CD4+ T cells were sorted by upregulation of both CD40 ligand and CD69. Sequencing used immunoSEQ version 4 in survey mode. Measured with immunoSEQ multiplex PCR; TCRdb has only the in-frame clones, and not every one. The sample contains fewer than 50,000 clones, roughly nine tenths of which appear only once.

This clonotype originated in an adult man with HIV who was CMV-seropositive. Specimen: CD4+ T cells sorted from PBMCs after approximately 20-hour stimulation, collected from a patient who received antiretroviral therapy. This sequence joins TRBV5-5 and TRBJ1-1; 7 bases align to TRBD1. CDR3 in amino acids: CASSFQGGEAFF. CDR3 nucleotides: TGTGCCAGCAGCTTTCAGGGGGGTGAAGCTTTCTTT.